One sample yielded the 21 T cell receptor beta chains listed below, sequenced in a study of identical twins. TCRdb redid the calling of the 5' RACE reads with MiXCR, one entry per CDR3 protein. This table has some 1,600,000 distinct CDR3 sequences, 25% to 35% appearing once. Sequenced material: cord blood. The receptors stem from a newborn girl in good health.

Comments on this clonotype: Sequence at one end of the junction differs from germline and may be a read error. The chain uses TRBV12-5 and TRBJ1-1; a possible D gene is TRBD1 (6 bases). CDR3 size: 12 residues. Germline V CDR1 and CDR2: LGHNT, FRNRAP. CDR3 sequence: CARGFRDREAFF. CDR3 sequence (DNA): TGTGCTAGAGGTTTTAGAGACAGGGAAGCTTTCTTT.

The chain combines TRBV27 with TRBJ2-5, with D tentatively TRBD1 (6 bases). Trimming removed 2 bases at V and 1 base at J, with 17 bases between. This CDR3 has 17 amino acids. Per germline, CDR1 MNHEY and CDR2 SMNVEV (reference sequence). The CDR3 DNA reads TGTGCCAGCAGTTTAACCGGTGACTACAGGGTCCAAGAGACCCAGTACTTC. Translating it yields CASSLTGDYRVQETQYF.

This clonotype was picked up a small number of times. The chain joins TRBV5-4 to TRBJ2-1, with a possible D match to TRBD1 (5 bases). CDR1 and CDR2 from the germline V gene are SGHNT and YYREEE (reference sequence). The CDR3 spans 12 residues. The V and J ends lost 3 bases and 6 bases respectively, with 7 bases between them. CDR3 DNA sequence: TGTGCCAGCAGCTCGACAGTCAATGAGCAGTTCTTC. Its translation is CASSSTVNEQFF.

The chain is built from TRBV25-1 and TRBJ2-5; possible D gene TRBD2, 6 bases. The DNA end is more similar to TRBJ2-7, so the J call may be wrong. This CDR3 contains 16 residues. From germline, CDR1 is MGHDK and CDR2 SYGVNS. CDR3 region: CASSESDGGVGYEQYF. CDR3 nucleotides: TGTGCCAGCAGTGAATCTGACGGCGGGGTAGGCTACGAGCAGTACTTC.

This clonotype appeared a few times. As DNA, the CDR3 is TGCAGTGCTAAAACGGACAGGTCTCAGCCCCAGCATTTT. The encoded protein is CSAKTDRSQPQHF. The chain employs TRBV20-1 and TRBJ1-5, with 7 positions matching TRBD1. This CDR3 is 13 amino acids long. Germline lookup yields CDR1 DFQATT and CDR2 SNEGSKA (reference sequence). Trimming cost V 4 bases and J 6 bases; bases outside gene matches: 6.

This clonotype turned up a few times. V usage is TRBV7-6 and J usage is TRBJ2-7; TRBD1 might be the D (6 bases). The CDR3 is 15 residues long. The V gene lost 5 bases and the J gene lost 0 bases, with 14 bases spanning the gap. The germline CDR1 and CDR2 sequences are SGHVS and FNYEAQ. CDR3 nucleotides: TGTGCCAGCAGCCCCCTGAGGGGGACCTCCTACGAGCAGTACTTC. This translates into CASSPLRGTSYEQYF.

The rearrangement uses TRBV5-1 and TRBJ2-4; 7 bases map to TRBD1. Germline CDR1 SGHRS, CDR2 YFSETQ. The CDR3 totals 14 residues. The V and J ends lost 5 bases and 2 bases, in that order; junction bases with no gene match: 4. The chain's CDR3 is CASRLRGPKNIQYF. The CDR3 DNA reads TGCGCCAGCAGACTTAGGGGGCCCAAAAACATTCAGTACTTC.

The V gene is TRBV20-1, the J gene TRBJ1-5, with TRBD1 matching over 7 bases. Germline CDR1 reads DFQATT; CDR2 reads SNEGSKA (reference sequence). V lost 5 bases, J lost 3 bases, and 4 bases stayed unmatched. This CDR3 has 13 amino acids. CDR3: CSALGQDNQPQHF. In DNA form, the CDR3 reads TGCAGTGCTCTAGGACAGGACAATCAGCCCCAGCATTTT.

The chain carries TRBV7-9 and TRBJ1-2, with TRBD1 identical over 9 bases. V gave up 11 bases and J gave up 4 bases; unmatched junction bases: 2. The CDR3 sequence is 11 residues long. Germline V lookup: CDR1 SEHNR, CDR2 FQNEAQ (reference sequence). The CDR3 reads CAGQGLYGYTF. The CDR3 DNA follows: TGTGCCGGACAGGGGCTCTATGGCTACACCTTC.

The chain employs TRBV20-1 and TRBJ1-1; no clear D. Trimming removed 2 bases at V and 8 bases at J, with 18 bases between. From germline, CDR1 is DFQATT and CDR2 SNEGSKA (reference sequence). The CDR3 has 14 amino acids. The CDR3 DNA is TGCAGTGCTAGATCCGCGGGAGTACCTGCAGAAGCTTTCTTT. It yields the protein CSARSAGVPAEAFF.

This clonotype turned up a few times. The rearrangement uses TRBV12-3 or TRBV12-4 and TRBJ1-5; unclear D gene. Trimming took off 8 bases at V and 1 base at J, with 12 bases between the two ends. This CDR3 contains 14 residues. The CDR3 is CASSRGTSNQPQHF. CDR3 in DNA: TGTGCCAGCTCTCGAGGTACAAGCAATCAGCCCCAGCATTTT.

The chain combines TRBV10-3 with TRBJ2-7; maybe TRBD1 (6 bases). Trimming removed 8 bases at V and 2 bases at J, with 7 bases between. CDR1 is ENHRY and CDR2 is SYGVKD in the germline V gene. This CDR3 comprises 11 residues. CDR3 in DNA: TGTGCCATCGGGGACACCTACGAGCAGTACTTC. Its translation is CAIGDTYEQYF.

This clonotype was counted between two and nine times. The CDR3 DNA sequence: TGCAGCGTTGTCCCGGGACAGGGGGTAGAGGCTTTCTTT. Protein: CSVVPGQGVEAFF. The rearrangement uses TRBV29-1 and TRBJ1-1; 11 bases fit TRBD1. The CDR3 extends over 13 amino acids. Germline CDR1 reads SQVTM; CDR2 reads ANQGSEA. The junction had 9 bases not matched to a gene; V was cut back by 4 bases and J by 11 bases.

The rearrangement joins TRBV20-1 to TRBJ1-6; D perhaps matches TRBD1 (6 bases). Germline V gene lookup returns CDR1 DFQATT and CDR2 SNEGSKA (reference sequence). CDR3 length: 13 residues. V lost 5 bases, J lost 5 bases, and 10 bases lay in between. The CDR3 DNA is TGCAGTGCTCTCGGACAGCATAATTCACCCCTCCACTTT. Its translation: CSALGQHNSPLHF.

This sequence joins TRBV3-1 and TRBJ2-2; 10 bases are shared with TRBD2. The CDR3 totals 15 residues. V gave up 0 bases and J gave up 5 bases; unmatched junction bases: 0. Germline CDR1 reads LGHDT; CDR2 reads YNNKEL (reference sequence). The CDR3 DNA sequence: TGTGCCAGCAGCCAAGAGGGACTAGCGACCGGGGAGCTGTTTTTT. Encoded protein: CASSQEGLATGELFF.

This sequence joins TRBV6-2 or TRBV6-3 and TRBJ1-1, with unresolved D. Germline assignment: CDR1 MNHEY and CDR2 SVGEGT. V lost 10 bases and J 1 base, leaving 13 bases between the germline ends. This CDR3 is built from 13 residues. CDR3 sequence: CATEGIPNTEAFF. The DNA of the CDR3 is TGTGCCACCGAAGGGATCCCGAACACTGAAGCTTTCTTT.

This clonotype turned up a few times. The chain joins TRBV13 to TRBJ2-5; perhaps TRBD2 as D (6 bases). The assigned J gene may be wrong: the sequence end matches TRBJ2-7 better. Germline CDR1 reads PRHDT; CDR2 reads FYEKMQ (reference sequence). The CDR3 consists of 14 residues. The CDR3 DNA follows: TGTGCCAGCAGCCCCCATAGGCGGGGTTACGAGCAGTACTTC. It specifies CASSPHRRGYEQYF.

The V gene is TRBV6-5, the J gene TRBJ2-2; D gene uncertain. Germline V gene lookup returns CDR1 MNHEY and CDR2 SVGAGI. This CDR3 spans 16 amino acids. With 0 bases removed from V and 3 bases from J, the gap between germline ends came to 11 bases. The CDR3 region has the DNA TGTGCCAGCAGTTACTCGTGGTCCTCTGACACCGGGGAGCTGTTTTTT. It codes for CASSYSWSSDTGELFF.

The chain links TRBV19 to TRBJ1-5; TRBD1 matches at 7 bases. After removal of 7 bases from V and 4 bases from J, the junction contained 7 bases not matched to a gene. Germline assignment: CDR1 LNHDA and CDR2 SQIVND (reference sequence). This CDR3 has 14 residues. The CDR3, as DNA: TGTGCCAGTAAGCCCCGGACAGGAAATCAGCCCCAGCATTTT. Translating gives CASKPRTGNQPQHF.

V gene TRBV12-3 or TRBV12-4 combines with J gene TRBJ2-5; tentatively, D is TRBD2 (6 bases). The CDR3 is 13 amino acids. The germline V and J ends were trimmed by 8 bases and 9 bases, with 19 bases remaining between them. CDR3 coding DNA: TGTGCCAGCTCCCTTAAGGGTCGGGAGTCCCAGTACTTC. This translates into CASSLKGRESQYF.

This clonotype was detected a few times. At one boundary the junction diverges from the germline segment, which might be a read error. This sequence joins TRBV29-1 and TRBJ2-7, with D tentatively TRBD1 (6 bases). The J call could be wrong; TRBJ2-5 is a better fit for the DNA end. The CDR3 covers 13 residues. Looked up from germline, CDR1 is SQVTM and CDR2 is ANQGSEA. The CDR3 DNA follows: TGCATCGTTGGCCATACAGGGTTGGAGACCCAGTACTTC. This gives the protein CIVGHTGLETQYF.